One and the same sample provided the 15 T cell receptor beta chains below, sequenced in a study of blood T cell repertoires in COVID-19. Data came from immunoSEQ multiplex PCR; TCRdb stores just in-frame clones and leaves some out. There are roughly 80,000 clones in the sample; roughly four fifths occur only once, and about a fifth lies in the top ten. The sequenced sample consisted of peripheral blood. The receptors here all came from a human donor in a cohort sampled during active COVID-19.

The chain is built from TRBV27 and TRBJ1-5, with a weak D call TRBD1 (6 bases). Germline CDR1 and CDR2: MNHEY and SMNVEV (reference sequence). This CDR3 region has 13 residues. V was trimmed by 6 bases and J by 4 bases, leaving 10 bases between them. The CDR3 DNA reads TGTGCCAGCAGGATTACAGGGAATCAGCCCCAGCATTTT. Translating gives CASRITGNQPQHF.

This chain links TRBV20-1 with TRBJ2-3; TRBD2 matches 14 bases. Germline CDR1 and CDR2: DFQATT and SNEGSKA (reference sequence). CDR3 length: 16 amino acids. The V segment lost 5 bases and the J segment 2 bases; nucleotides outside the gene matches: 6. The CDR3 DNA is TGCAGTGCTGGTGGACTAGCGGGGGGCGACACAGATACGCAGTATTTT. Protein product: CSAGGLAGGDTDTQYF.

This clone is a singleton in its sample. The chain joins TRBV28 to TRBJ1-1; TRBD1 matches at 7 bases. CDR3 size: 14 residues. From germline, CDR1 is MDHEN and CDR2 SYDVKM. The J segment lost 4 bases and the V segment lost 4 bases, leaving 6 bases of the junction unmatched. CDR3 in amino acids: CASSSQGGLTEAFF. In DNA, the CDR3 is TGTGCCAGCAGTTCCCAAGGGGGCCTCACTGAAGCTTTCTTT.

The genes are TRBV28 and TRBJ2-5; maybe TRBD2 (6 bases). The length of the CDR3 is 15 residues. Trimming removed 5 bases at V and 0 bases at J, with 13 bases between. Germline V gene lookup returns CDR1 MDHEN and CDR2 SYDVKM. The CDR3 region is CASSTRRDHQETQYF. The CDR3 DNA reads as TGTGCCAGCAGTACCCGGAGGGACCACCAAGAGACCCAGTACTTC.

The CDR3 spells CASERGSPYEQFF. The DNA for the CDR3 is TGTGCCAGTGAGCGGGGGTCACCGTATGAGCAGTTCTTC. The chain is built from TRBV6-5 and TRBJ2-1, with 8 bases identical to TRBD2. This CDR3 is built from 13 residues. Germline CDR1 reads MNHEY; CDR2 reads SVGAGI. Unmatched junction bases numbered 9, after V lost 9 bases and J lost 8 bases.

The rearrangement uses TRBV9 and TRBJ2-3, with a weak D call TRBD2 (6 bases). CDR3 length: 14 amino acids. V lost 4 bases, J lost 2 bases, and 11 bases lay in between. Germline CDR1 reads SGDLS; CDR2 reads YYNGEE. DNA of the CDR3: TGTGCCAGCAGCCGGTCGGGGGACACAGATACGCAGTATTTT. Protein sequence: CASSRSGDTDTQYF.

A few counts support this clone. This chain connects TRBV5-6 to TRBJ1-4, with D tentatively TRBD1 (5 bases). CDR1 and CDR2 (germline): SGHDT, YYEEEE. This CDR3 contains 17 residues. The V and J ends lost 6 bases and 0 bases respectively, with 18 bases between them. In nucleotides, the CDR3 is TGTGCCAGCACCGTGGGGCAGGGAAGGTCAACTAATGAAAAACTGTTTTTT. Its translation is CASTVGQGRSTNEKLFF.

The rearrangement uses TRBV19 and TRBJ1-2; 9 bases fit TRBD1. This CDR3 is 17 amino acids long. With 3 bases clipped from V and 2 bases from J, the junction kept 10 bases outside the gene matches. CDR1 and CDR2 (germline): LNHDA, SQIVND (reference sequence). The CDR3 here is CASSIGRDRVPNYGYTF. CDR3 DNA sequence: TGTGCCAGTAGTATCGGCCGGGACAGGGTACCCAACTATGGCTACACCTTC.

The chain couples TRBV19 to TRBJ1-1; TRBD1 might be the D (6 bases). Germline CDR1 and CDR2: LNHDA and SQIVND (reference sequence). The length of the CDR3 is 13 residues. The V end was cut by 7 bases, the J end by 4 bases, with 13 bases between. CDR3 coding DNA: TGTGCCAGTAACACAGGGTATTCCACTGAAGCTTTCTTT. Amino acid sequence: CASNTGYSTEAFF.

The chain's CDR3 is CASSPPQGSTGELFF. CDR3 coding DNA: TGTGCCAGCAGCCCGCCACAGGGCAGCACCGGGGAGCTGTTTTTT. This chain links TRBV7-2 with TRBJ2-2; maybe TRBD1 (6 bases). V dropped 5 bases and J dropped 4 bases, with 14 bases sitting between them. Germline V gene lookup returns CDR1 SGHTA and CDR2 FQGNSA. This CDR3 region has 15 residues. The whole variable domain, filled in from reference TRBV7-2 and TRBJ2-2, reads GAGVSQSPSNKVTEKGKDVELRCDPISGHTALYWYRQSLGQGLEFLIYFQGNSAPDKSGLPSDRFSAERTGGSVSTLTIQRTQQEDSAVYLCASSPPQGSTGELFFGEGSRLTVL.

The V call is TRBV9, the J call TRBJ2-5; tentative D call: TRBD1 (6 bases). Deletions cut 6 bases from V and 3 bases from J, with 12 bases between. Germline V lookup: CDR1 SGDLS, CDR2 YYNGEE. CDR3 size: 13 residues. DNA of the CDR3: TGTGCCAGCAACCGGGACACGGAAGAGACCCAGTACTTC. Its translation is CASNRDTEETQYF.

The chain couples TRBV4-1 to TRBJ2-1, with D maybe TRBD2 (6 bases). CDR3 length: 13 residues. Germline V gene lookup returns CDR1 MGHRA and CDR2 YSYEKL. Trimming took off 4 bases at V and 6 bases at J, with 10 bases between the two ends. Written as DNA, the CDR3 is TGCGCCAGCAGCCGGGGACTGCGCAATGAGCAGTTCTTC. Translating gives CASSRGLRNEQFF.

J is TRBJ2-5 and V is TRBV18; weak D call: TRBD1 (5 bases). This CDR3 has 16 amino acids. V lost 1 base and J 4 bases, leaving 16 bases between the germline ends. Germline CDR1 reads KGHSH; CDR2 reads LQKENI. The CDR3 region is CASSPQGQGGSETQYF. DNA of the CDR3: TGTGCCAGCTCACCACAGGGGCAGGGTGGATCAGAGACCCAGTACTTC.

V and J are TRBV6-6 and TRBJ1-4, with 8 bases lining up with TRBD1. J gave up 6 bases and V 4 bases, and 4 bases lay outside the gene matches. The CDR3 extends over 14 amino acids. Germline V gene data show CDR1 as MNHNY and CDR2 as SVGAGI (reference sequence). CDR3 sequence reads: CASSLQGDDEKLFF. For the CDR3, the DNA is TGTGCCAGCAGTTTACAGGGGGATGATGAAAAACTGTTTTTT.

The V call is TRBV7-3, the J call TRBJ2-2; perhaps TRBD2 as D (5 bases). The germline V gene encodes CDR1 SGHTA and CDR2 FQGTGA. The CDR3 contains 14 residues. V was trimmed by 2 bases and J by 7 bases, leaving 11 bases between them. CDR3 DNA sequence: TGTGCCAGCAGCTTATTTCCCGGACTCGGGGAGCTGTTTTTT. It yields the protein CASSLFPGLGELFF.